The 21 T cell receptor beta chains reported below all come from one sample, sequenced in a study of identifying expanded T cells in peripheral blood. Profiled with immunoSEQ multiplex PCR; TCRdb holds only in-frame clones, not every one. The sample contains 75,000 to 95,000 clones, approximately 91% of which appear only once. Sequencing was carried out using blood. The receptors stem from a person between 18 and 70 years old in good health.

The chain employs TRBV21-1 and TRBJ2-2; TRBD1 reflects the table's D call only, with no check against the DNA. TRBV21-1 is flagged as a pseudogene. This CDR3 region has 15 residues. The CDR3 protein is CASSTGQGNTGELFF. In DNA form, the CDR3 reads TGTGCCAGCAGCACGGGACAGGGGAACACCGGGGAGCTGTTTTTT.

The chain carries TRBV29-1 and TRBJ1-6, with 7 bases identical to TRBD1. Trimming at V came to 7 bases and at J to 5 bases, leaving 5 bases not matched to a gene. This CDR3 is 13 amino acids long. Germline V gene sequence: CDR1 SQVTM, CDR2 ANQGSEA. CDR3 bases: TGCAGCGCACGGGACAGCAATAATTCACCCCTCCACTTT. Translating it yields CSARDSNNSPLHF.

The chain uses TRBV4-3 and TRBJ2-1, with a tentative D call TRBD1 (5 bases). Germline lookup yields CDR1 LGHNA and CDR2 YSLEER. The V gene lost 1 base and the J gene lost 1 base, with 14 bases spanning the gap. The CDR3 spans 17 residues. The CDR3 region has the DNA TGCGCCAGCAGCCAAGGGAGACAGTGGGGTTCCTACAATGAGCAGTTCTTC. This gives the protein CASSQGRQWGSYNEQFF.

V gene TRBV4-1 combines with J gene TRBJ2-2; D is uncertain. Trimming removed 2 bases at V and 6 bases at J, with 1 base between. The length of the CDR3 is 11 residues. Germline V gene data show CDR1 as MGHRA and CDR2 as YSYEKL. The CDR3 loop reads CASSQSGELFF. Here the CDR3 DNA reads TGCGCCAGCAGCCAATCCGGGGAGCTGTTTTTT.

The V call is TRBV9, the J call TRBJ1-2; 7 bases map to TRBD1. J was trimmed by 8 bases and V by 1 base; bases with no gene match: 5. Germline-derived CDR1 and CDR2 are SGDLS and YYNGEE. The CDR3 is 13 residues long. The CDR3 loop reads CASSVIQGGGYTF. The CDR3 DNA sequence: TGTGCCAGCAGCGTAATCCAAGGGGGCGGCTACACCTTC.

The chain is built from TRBV5-6 and TRBJ2-7, with TRBD1 matching 11 bases. The junction had 8 bases not matched to a gene; V was cut back by 4 bases and J by 2 bases. Germline V gene data show CDR1 as SGHDT and CDR2 as YYEEEE. The CDR3 extends over 16 amino acids. In DNA form, the CDR3 reads TGTGCCAGCAGCGCAGGGACAGGGGGAATAACCTACGAGCAGTACTTC. This encodes CASSAGTGGITYEQYF.

This rearrangement joins TRBV6-6 to TRBJ1-2; D might be TRBD1 (6 bases). This CDR3 contains 16 residues. The germline gives CDR1 MNHNY, CDR2 SVGAGI (reference sequence). V shed 4 bases and J shed 8 bases, with 23 bases lying between them. The CDR3 is CASSFSSRGSREGYTF. The CDR3 nucleotides read TGTGCCAGCAGTTTCTCTTCCAGGGGATCACGGGAAGGCTACACCTTC.

The genes are TRBV7-8 and TRBJ1-2; TRBD1 matches at 10 bases. The V gene's germline CDR1 is SGHVS and CDR2 FQNEAQ. The CDR3 has 13 amino acids. Trimming removed 5 bases from V and 4 bases from J; junction bases left unmatched: 1. CDR3: CASSRTGGYGYTF. CDR3 sequence (DNA): TGTGCCAGCAGCCGGACAGGGGGCTATGGCTACACCTTC.

The chain combines TRBV10-2 with TRBJ2-3, with 9 bases that match TRBD2. Germline-derived CDR1 and CDR2 are WSHSY and SAAADI. J lost 3 bases, V lost 6 bases, and 1 base had no gene match. This CDR3 spans 13 amino acids. The CDR3 protein is CASRTSGTDTQYF. Here the CDR3 DNA reads TGCGCCAGCAGGACTAGCGGAACAGATACGCAGTATTTT.

V usage is TRBV15 and J usage is TRBJ1-2; possible D gene TRBD1, 5 bases. The CDR3 extends over 15 amino acids. Per germline, CDR1 LNHNV and CDR2 YYDKDF (reference sequence). The V gene lost 0 bases and the J gene lost 8 bases, with 16 bases spanning the gap. The CDR3 sequence: CATSRERRGGGGYTF. CDR3 DNA sequence: TGTGCCACCAGCAGAGAGCGACGTGGGGGAGGGGGCTACACCTTC.

V gene TRBV28 combines with J gene TRBJ1-2, with 10 bases that match TRBD1. The germline V gene has CDR1 MDHEN and CDR2 SYDVKM. The CDR3 is 15 residues long. After removal of 5 bases from V and 4 bases from J, the junction contained 7 bases not matched to a gene. As DNA, the CDR3 is TGTGCCAGCAGTCCTGCCGGACAGGGGGGCTATGGCTACACCTTC. This codes for CASSPAGQGGYGYTF.

This chain connects TRBV18 to TRBJ2-7, with 8 bases matching TRBD1. From germline, CDR1 is KGHSH and CDR2 LQKENI. CDR3 length: 14 amino acids. J gave up 2 bases and V 3 bases, and 3 bases lay outside the gene matches. The CDR3 DNA follows: TGTGCCAGCTCACCGACAGGGGTCCCCTACGAGCAGTACTTC. As protein: CASSPTGVPYEQYF.

This chain connects TRBV6-1 to TRBJ1-2, with TRBD1 matching over 9 bases. The CDR3 sequence is 12 residues long. Germline CDR1 is MNHNS and CDR2 is SASEGT. J lost 6 bases, V lost 10 bases, and 6 bases had no gene match. The CDR3 protein is CATGQGLNGYTF. The CDR3 DNA reads as TGTGCCACCGGACAGGGGCTAAATGGCTACACCTTC.

This chain joins TRBV6-1 and TRBJ2-7; D uncertain. Trimming took off 2 bases at V and 1 base at J, with 9 bases between the two ends. Germline V CDR1 and CDR2: MNHNS, SASEGT. The CDR3 loop spans 14 amino acids. CDR3 sequence (DNA): TGTGCCAGCAGTGAAAACAGCTATTCCTACGAGCAGTACTTC. This codes for CASSENSYSYEQYF.

The chain carries TRBV6-5 and TRBJ1-3; 7 positions match TRBD1. Germline loops: CDR1 MNHEY, CDR2 SVGAGI. The CDR3 sequence is 13 residues long. With V trimmed by 8 bases and J by 7 bases, 8 bases remained unmatched. The CDR3 region has the DNA TGTGCCAGCTACGGACAGGAGATCAACACCATATATTTT. Translation gives CASYGQEINTIYF.

The chain employs TRBV29-1 and TRBJ1-1, with D tentatively TRBD1 (6 bases). In germline, CDR1 is SQVTM, CDR2 ANQGSEA. V was trimmed by 5 bases and J by 4 bases, leaving 11 bases between them. The CDR3 is 12 amino acids. The CDR3 is CSVNLGGTEAFF. The CDR3 DNA is TGCAGCGTTAACCTAGGGGGCACTGAAGCTTTCTTT.

The genes are TRBV29-1 and TRBJ1-2; D is ambiguous. The length of the CDR3 is 13 residues. The V and J ends lost 4 bases and 6 bases respectively, with 15 bases between them. Germline assignment: CDR1 SQVTM and CDR2 ANQGSEA. Here the CDR3 DNA reads TGCAGCGTTGTTTCTCCAGTAGTGGATGGCTACACCTTC. Amino acids: CSVVSPVVDGYTF.

The CDR3 nucleotides are TGTGCCAGCACCAGAAGCCGGGACAGAGAATCCTACGAGCAGTACTTC. It translates to CASTRSRDRESYEQYF. V is TRBV28 and J is TRBJ2-7, with 7 bases aligning to TRBD1. V lost 7 bases, J lost 1 base, and 13 bases stayed unmatched. The germline V gene encodes CDR1 MDHEN and CDR2 SYDVKM. There are 16 residues in the CDR3.

The V and J genes are TRBV11-2 and TRBJ1-2, with TRBD1 matching over 8 bases. V lost 10 bases to trimming and J lost 8 bases; unmatched junction nucleotides: 12. CDR1 and CDR2 (germline): SGHAT, FQNNGV. The length of the CDR3 is 13 residues. CDR3 in amino acids: CATSTPGGIGYTF. CDR3 nucleotides: TGTGCCACTTCGACCCCAGGGGGCATCGGCTACACCTTC. The whole variable domain, filled in from reference TRBV11-2 and TRBJ1-2, reads EAGVAQSPRYKIIEKRQSVAFWCNPISGHATLYWYQQILGQGPKLLIQFQNNGVVDDSQLPKDRFSAERLKGVDSTLKIQPAKLEDSAVYLCATSTPGGIGYTFGSGTRLTVV.

A few counts support this clone. Compared with germline, one end of the junction differs, possibly owing to a read error. This rearrangement joins TRBV5-1 to TRBJ2-7; D perhaps matches TRBD1 (6 bases). Germline CDR1 and CDR2: SGHRS and YFSETQ. CDR3 length equals 13 residues. This chain's CDR3 is CASSLIGTPRKDF. The CDR3 nucleotides read TGCGCCAGCAGCTTGATTGGGACACCCAGAAAAGACTTC.

This clone was picked up one time. The rearrangement joins TRBV9 to TRBJ1-1; tentatively, D is TRBD1 (5 bases). Per germline, CDR1 SGDLS and CDR2 YYNGEE. V dropped 0 bases and J dropped 9 bases, with 12 bases sitting between them. CDR3 length: 13 amino acids. This CDR3 is CASSVGTQGQAFF. CDR3 DNA: TGTGCCAGCAGCGTAGGGACCCAGGGACAAGCTTTCTTT.